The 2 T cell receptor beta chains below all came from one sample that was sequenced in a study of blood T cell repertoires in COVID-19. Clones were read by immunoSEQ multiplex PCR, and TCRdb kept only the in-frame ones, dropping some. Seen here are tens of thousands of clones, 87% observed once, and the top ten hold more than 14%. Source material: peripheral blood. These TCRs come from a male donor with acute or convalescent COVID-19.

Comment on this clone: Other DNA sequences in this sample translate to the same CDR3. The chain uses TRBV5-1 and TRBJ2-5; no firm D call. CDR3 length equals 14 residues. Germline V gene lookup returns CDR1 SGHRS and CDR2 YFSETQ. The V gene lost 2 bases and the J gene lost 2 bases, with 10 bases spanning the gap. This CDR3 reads CASSLGQAQETQYF. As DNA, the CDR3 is TGCGCCAGCAGCTTAGGCCAGGCGCAAGAGACCCAGTACTTC.

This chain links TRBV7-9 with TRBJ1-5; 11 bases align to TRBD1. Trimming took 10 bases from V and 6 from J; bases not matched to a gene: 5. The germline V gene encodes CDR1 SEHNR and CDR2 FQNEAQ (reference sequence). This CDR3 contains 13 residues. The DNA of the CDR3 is TGTGCCACAGGGACAGGGGGGGTTCAGCCCCAGCATTTT. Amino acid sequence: CATGTGGVQPQHF. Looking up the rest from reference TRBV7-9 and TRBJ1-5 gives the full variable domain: DTGVSQNPRHKITKRGQNVTFRCDPISEHNRLYWYRQTLGQGPEFLTYFQNEAQLEKSRLLSDRFSAERPKGSFSTLEIQRTEQGDSAMYLCATGTGGVQPQHFGDGTRLSIL.